A selection of T cell receptor beta chains follows, all from one sample in a study of blood T cells in healthy people across ages. A single record per CDR3 protein comes from TCRdb applying MiXCR to the 5' RACE reads. There are more than 800,000 distinct CDR3 sequences in the sample; 35% to 55% occur only once, and approximately 17% lies in the top ten. The sequenced sample consisted of blood. All receptors come from a woman between 55 and 75 years old in good health. Each CDR3 is given with its conserved first and last residue. The order of the fields is V gene, clone size, J gene, CDR3 protein. Where a row states a size, it is once, few, many or the class of an expanded clone; other rows omit it.

v_gene: TRBV27
abundance: -
j_gene: TRBJ2-5
CDR3aa: CASSLWQGAETQYF

v_gene: TRBV6-1
abundance: -
j_gene: TRBJ1-5
CDR3aa: CASSEAGQSNQPQHF

v_gene: TRBV3-1
abundance: -
j_gene: TRBJ1-6
CDR3aa: CASSQEEPGSPLHF

v_gene: TRBV5-1
abundance: many
j_gene: TRBJ2-5
CDR3aa: CASSSSAGETQYF

v_gene: TRBV27
abundance: -
j_gene: TRBJ2-1
CDR3aa: CATSDRARGNEQFF

v_gene: TRBV20-1
abundance: -
j_gene: TRBJ2-3
CDR3aa: CSAAKAGTRDTQYF

v_gene: TRBV25-1
abundance: -
j_gene: TRBJ2-4
CDR3aa: CASSAYRDTKNIQYF

v_gene: TRBV6-5
abundance: -
j_gene: -
CDR3aa: CASTPPRGRWETQYF

v_gene: TRBV7-3
abundance: -
j_gene: TRBJ1-5
CDR3aa: CASSLTGGQPQHF

v_gene: TRBV4-2
abundance: -
j_gene: TRBJ2-7
CDR3aa: CASSQGTSLTISYEQYF

v_gene: TRBV4-1
abundance: -
j_gene: TRBJ2-7
CDR3aa: CASSHSGRGGDEQYF

v_gene: TRBV6-2/TRBV6-3
abundance: -
j_gene: TRBJ2-1
CDR3aa: CASSSTGGRGAYEQFF

v_gene: TRBV20-1
abundance: few
j_gene: TRBJ1-4
CDR3aa: CSARTGGVEKLFF

v_gene: TRBV21-1
abundance: -
j_gene: TRBJ2-1
CDR3aa: CASDGTSGRASYNEQFF

v_gene: TRBV5-1
abundance: few
j_gene: TRBJ2-1
CDR3aa: CASSPPGLGSYNEQFF